The 5 T cell receptor beta chains in this list originate from one sample, sequenced in a study of blood T cell repertoires in COVID-19. Assay used: immunoSEQ multiplex PCR; TCRdb lists only in-frame clones, some missing. The table has roughly 290,000 clones, around 89% seen once; the top ten hold 1.7%. Source material: PBMCs or T cells enriched from blood (not recorded which). The source is a woman aged 18 to 35 with acute COVID-19.

The V gene is TRBV12-3 or TRBV12-4, the J gene TRBJ1-2, with TRBD1 matching over 7 bases. The CDR3 length is 13 residues. With 3 bases clipped from V and 8 bases from J, the junction kept 6 bases outside the gene matches. The CDR3 DNA follows: TGTGCCAGCAGTTTTGGGGACAGCCGGGGCTACACCTTC. The encoded protein is CASSFGDSRGYTF.

V usage is TRBV29-1 and J usage is TRBJ2-1, with 13 bases identical to TRBD2. The germline V gene encodes CDR1 SQVTM and CDR2 ANQGSEA. V lost 5 bases, J lost 4 bases, and 11 bases stayed unmatched. The CDR3 length is 17 residues. CDR3 amino acids: CSVPEGTSGKRYNEQFF. Here the CDR3 DNA reads TGCAGCGTTCCGGAGGGGACTAGCGGGAAGAGGTACAATGAGCAGTTCTTC.

The chain combines TRBV18 with TRBJ2-7; 9 positions agree with TRBD2. This CDR3 has 14 residues. The V gene end was trimmed by 5 bases and the J gene end by 4 bases; junction bases not matched to a gene: 6. From germline, CDR1 is KGHSH and CDR2 LQKENI. Here the CDR3 reads CASSEASGNYEQYF. The CDR3, as DNA: TGTGCCAGCTCAGAGGCTAGCGGGAATTACGAGCAGTACTTC.

This sequence joins TRBV24-1 and TRBJ1-2; D might be TRBD1 (5 bases). Trimming pared 0 bases from V and 7 bases from J, leaving 8 bases between. Germline-derived CDR1 and CDR2 are KGHDR and SFDVKD. CDR3 length equals 13 residues. CDR3 DNA: TGTGCCACCAGTGATTTGAGGGGCCGTGGCTACACCTTC. Translation gives CATSDLRGRGYTF.

The chain carries TRBV18 and TRBJ1-4; no reliable D call. Trimming shortened V by 3 bases and J by 6 bases, and 8 bases separated the two germline ends. CDR3 length: 13 residues. The germline V gene encodes CDR1 KGHSH and CDR2 LQKENI. The DNA of the CDR3 is TGTGCCAGCTCACCGTCCCGGGATGAAAAACTGTTTTTT. Translation gives CASSPSRDEKLFF.